One TCR beta chain is described in this entry. Its antigen is still unknown. The CDR3 is 12 amino acids. Germline CDR1 reads DFQATT; CDR2 reads SNEGSKA (reference sequence). The V and J ends lost 4 bases and 11 bases respectively, with 15 bases between them. The entry originates in a study of T cells in Graves' hyperthyroidism and ophthalmopathy. RNA transcripts yielded amplified TCR beta CDR3 regions. Carried out on the TCR CDR3, a first-round RT-PCR used the HTBI primer set. TCRdb itself ran the multiplex PCR reads through MiXCR, one entry per CDR3 protein. The sample carries 550,000 to 700,000 distinct CDR3 sequences, 40% to 55% recorded once. General study results and limits: Using 13 V-J features, a model discriminated ophthalmopathy from stable hyperthyroidism.

The receptor was isolated from an adult woman with Graves' disease, either hyperthyroidism or ophthalmopathy (not recorded which). The chain combines TRBV20-1 with TRBJ1-5; D gene ambiguous. Source material: peripheral blood or thyroid tissue (not recorded which). The CDR3 sequence is CSAIGGKETQHF. The CDR3 nucleotides read TGCAGTGCTATTGGCGGAAAAGAGACCCAGCATTTT.